This T cell receptor (beta chain) was found in a study of cytomegalovirus exposure and HLA in healthy donors. Turning to the study itself: Early release data held some 80 million unique TCRs from HLA-typed donors.

The CDR3 is made up of 16 amino acids. Trimming removed 0 bases at V and 6 bases at J, with 14 bases between. CDR1 is MGHRA, CDR2 YSYEKL, per germline. Study-level results: A few V segments could not be told apart, such as TRBV6-2 and TRBV6-3, and were left out. Accurate prediction of most subjects' HLA-A and HLA-B alleles from TCR beta sequences was reported.

Both 60 Vbeta primers and 13 Jbeta primers went into the PCR. Assay used: immunoSEQ multiplex PCR; TCRdb lists only in-frame clones, some missing. This table has some 110,000 clones, around 67% appearing once. At collection, donors were nominally healthy, but unrecorded immune exposures were probable. Concerning this clone itself: Its antigen is still unknown.

Sequenced input: PBMCs. The rearrangement uses TRBV4-1 and TRBJ2-2, with D possibly being TRBD2 (6 bases). The clonotype was recovered from a man between 60 and 75 years old in good health and CMV-seropositive. The CDR3 is CASSQEAGRYSGELFF. The CDR3 DNA reads TGCGCCAGCAGCCAAGAGGCGGGGAGATACTCCGGGGAGCTGTTTTTT.